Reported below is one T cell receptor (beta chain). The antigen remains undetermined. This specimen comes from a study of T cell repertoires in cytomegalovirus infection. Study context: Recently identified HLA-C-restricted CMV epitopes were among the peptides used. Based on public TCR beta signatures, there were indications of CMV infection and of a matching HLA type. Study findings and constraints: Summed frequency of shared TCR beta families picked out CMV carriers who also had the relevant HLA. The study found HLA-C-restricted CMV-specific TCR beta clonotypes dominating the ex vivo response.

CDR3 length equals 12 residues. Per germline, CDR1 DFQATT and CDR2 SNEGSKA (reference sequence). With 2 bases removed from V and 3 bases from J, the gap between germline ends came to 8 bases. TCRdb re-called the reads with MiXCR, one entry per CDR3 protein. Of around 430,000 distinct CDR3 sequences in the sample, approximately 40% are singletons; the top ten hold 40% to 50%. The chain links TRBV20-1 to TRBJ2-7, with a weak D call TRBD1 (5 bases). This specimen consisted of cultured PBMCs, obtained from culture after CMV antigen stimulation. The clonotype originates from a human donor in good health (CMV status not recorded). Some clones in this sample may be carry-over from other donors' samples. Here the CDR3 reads CSARRQNYEQYF. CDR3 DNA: TGCAGTGCTAGACGACAGAACTACGAGCAGTACTTC.